This T cell receptor beta chain was recorded in a study of blood T cell repertoires in COVID-19. Study information: PBMCs, B-cell-depleted T cells, or T cells provided the cDNA or gDNA that made up the material.

Authors' methods: Estimation of nucleated cell counts relied on the amplification of reference gene primers. Clones were sequenced by immunoSEQ multiplex PCR, and TCRdb holds only the in-frame ones, with some missing. V, J and clone size are those of that table, while D and trimming were read from the DNA. This sample has about 58,000 clones, with about 84% found just once. The CDR3 sequence is 13 residues long. Germline V gene sequence: CDR1 SQVTM, CDR2 ANQGSEA. With 7 bases removed from V and 2 bases from J, the gap between germline ends came to 14 bases. The sample consisted of peripheral blood. This TCR was recovered from a middle-aged man with active COVID-19. The chain uses TRBV29-1 and TRBJ2-5; a possible D gene is TRBD1 (6 bases). The CDR3 DNA follows: TGCAGCGCCCGCAGGGGAGTACAAGAGACCCAGTACTTC. It encodes CSARRGVQETQYF.